The 11 T cell receptor beta chains below come from one sample, sequenced in a study of Ad26.COV2.S vaccination and SARS-CoV-2 variants. Specified treatment: around 19 received Ad26.COV2.S at low or high dose, single or two shots; about five received placebo; per-sample allocation not given. Material that was analyzed had been drawn on day 63 after the first vaccine or placebo injection. Measured with immunoSEQ multiplex PCR; TCRdb has only the in-frame clones, and not every one. Among roughly 420,000 clones listed, approximately 89% were seen once. The sequenced sample was peripheral blood, obtained in a trial of Ad26.COV2.S vaccine versus placebo. These TCRs come from a person aged 18 to 59 who received the Ad26.COV2.S COVID-19 vaccine or a placebo.

This clone was seen a few times. This chain uses TRBV9 with TRBJ2-1; 9 positions agree with TRBD2. J lost 4 bases, V lost 0 bases, and 5 bases had no gene match. The CDR3 totals 16 residues. The germline V gene encodes CDR1 SGDLS and CDR2 YYNGEE. The CDR3 sequence: CASSVEIAGDYNEQFF. CDR3 in DNA: TGTGCCAGCAGCGTAGAAATAGCGGGGGATTACAATGAGCAGTTCTTC. The whole variable domain, filled in from reference TRBV9 and TRBJ2-1, reads DSGVTQTPKHLITATGQRVTLRCSPRSGDLSVYWYQQSLDQGLQFLIQYYNGEERAKGNILERFSAQQFPDLHSELNLSSLELGDSALYFCASSVEIAGDYNEQFFGPGTRLTVL.

The V and J genes are TRBV7-2 and TRBJ2-1; tentatively, D is TRBD1 (5 bases). This CDR3 region has 12 residues. Germline loops: CDR1 SGHTA, CDR2 FQGNSA. V lost 5 bases and J lost 12, with 14 bases in between. In DNA, the CDR3 is TGTGCCAGCAGCCCTGGGGAAAGGGGGCAGTTCTTC. It specifies CASSPGERGQFF.

The chain links TRBV5-4 to TRBJ2-3; 11 bases agree with TRBD2. The germline V gene encodes CDR1 SGHNT and CDR2 YYREEE (reference sequence). The junction had 9 bases not matched to a gene; V was cut back by 4 bases and J by 5 bases. The CDR3 is 16 residues long. The CDR3 coding sequence is TGTGCCAGCAGCCCGACTAGCGGGATGCTCGGAGATACGCAGTATTTT. Its protein product is CASSPTSGMLGDTQYF.

The chain combines TRBV7-9 with TRBJ2-3; perhaps TRBD2 as D (6 bases). Trimming took 7 bases from V and 4 from J, leaving 24 bases between them. In germline, CDR1 is SEHNR, CDR2 FQNEAQ (reference sequence). This CDR3 has 17 amino acids. The CDR3 reads CASKSPGLVAASDTQYF. CDR3 nucleotide sequence: TGTGCCAGCAAGAGCCCGGGGTTGGTAGCGGCCTCAGATACGCAGTATTTT.

The rearrangement uses TRBV4-1 and TRBJ2-3; D may be TRBD2 (5 bases). CDR1 and CDR2 (germline): MGHRA, YSYEKL. Trimming took off 6 bases at V and 2 bases at J, with 24 bases between the two ends. CDR3 length equals 18 residues. CDR3 DNA sequence: TGCGCCAGCAGAGAGGGTCGAGGTCAGCGACGGTCCACAGATACGCAGTATTTT. Its protein product is CASREGRGQRRSTDTQYF.

This chain joins TRBV6-5 and TRBJ2-6; tentative D call: TRBD1 (5 bases). The CDR3 loop spans 16 amino acids. V was trimmed by 4 bases and J by 2 bases, leaving 12 bases between them. CDR1 is MNHEY, CDR2 SVGAGI, per germline. The CDR3 loop reads CASSLRAGTGANVLTF. The DNA for the CDR3 is TGTGCCAGCAGTTTACGTGCAGGGACTGGGGCCAACGTCCTGACTTTC.

The chain employs TRBV30 and TRBJ1-4; no firm D call. This CDR3 comprises 11 residues. The germline gives CDR1 GTSNPN, CDR2 SVGIG (reference sequence). V was trimmed by 0 bases and J by 10 bases, leaving 6 bases between them. The CDR3 bases are TGTGCCTGGAGTGTCAGGACAAAACTGTTTTTT. It yields the protein CAWSVRTKLFF.

The chain has TRBV9 and TRBJ2-2, with no clear D. The CDR3 spans 15 residues. V lost 0 bases and J 9 bases, leaving 15 bases between the germline ends. CDR1 and CDR2 (germline): SGDLS, YYNGEE. The CDR3 protein is CASSVAPTAGRELFF. The CDR3 DNA sequence: TGTGCCAGCAGCGTAGCTCCCACAGCTGGACGGGAGCTGTTTTTT.

The genes are TRBV5-1 and TRBJ2-3, with 8 nucleotides matching TRBD1. The CDR3 is 13 residues long. V trimming: 3 bases; J trimming: 4 bases; junction bases outside the gene matches: 1. Per germline, CDR1 SGHRS and CDR2 YFSETQ. The CDR3 sequence: CASSSGQADTQYF. The CDR3 DNA is TGCGCCAGCAGCTCGGGACAGGCAGATACGCAGTATTTT.

V is TRBV19 and J is TRBJ2-1; 10 nucleotides match TRBD2. Germline values: CDR1 LNHDA, CDR2 SQIVND (reference sequence). This CDR3 is 15 amino acids long. The V segment lost 5 bases and the J segment 8 bases; nucleotides outside the gene matches: 9. The CDR3 DNA reads as TGTGCCAGTAGTTCTAGCGGGGGCCTTTTATATGAGCAGTTCTTC. This translates into CASSSSGGLLYEQFF.

CDR3 loop: CASSLGGRRDTEAFF. DNA for the CDR3: TGTGCCAGCAGCTTAGGGGGTCGAAGAGACACTGAAGCTTTCTTT. V and J are TRBV7-3 and TRBJ1-1; possibly TRBD1 for D (5 bases). Germline V gene data show CDR1 as SGHTA and CDR2 as FQGTGA. V lost 2 bases, J lost 3 bases, and 13 bases lay in between. The CDR3 has 15 residues.